This T cell receptor (beta chain) comes out of a study of identical twins. Germline V gene sequence: CDR1 LGHNA, CDR2 YNFKEQ. The CDR3 sequence is 17 residues long. V dropped 3 bases and J dropped 5; count of bases not matched to a gene: 12. Study-level findings and limits: Findings came from cross-sectional statistics, without long-term follow-up of donors. Insertions ran lower in abundant cord blood beta clonotypes, though not in memory repertoires.

Of note for this clonotype: Antigen specificity is unknown.

A template switching step contributed a universal primer site, while unique molecular identifiers were present in the cDNA. TCRdb reprocessed the 5' RACE reads with MiXCR, giving one entry per CDR3 protein. Counted here are nearly 650,000 distinct CDR3 sequences, around 7.4% occurring once; the ten biggest clones make up roughly 1.5%. This same sample was also taken into another study, of yellow fever vaccine responses in identical twins. That work adds: Twins reportedly showed a vaccine T cell response that seemed partly convergent and partly personalized.

This TCR came from a woman aged 18-30 years in good health. This chain joins TRBV4-2 and TRBJ2-1; TRBD2 agrees at 8 bases. Sequencing was performed on PBMCs. CDR3 region: CASSQIFLTSANNEQFF. Written as DNA, the CDR3 is TGTGCCAGCAGCCAGATATTCCTGACTAGCGCGAACAATGAGCAGTTCTTC.